The TCR beta chain under discussion was sequenced for a study of cytomegalovirus exposure and HLA in healthy donors. The study ran its PCR with 60 Vbeta and 13 Jbeta primers. TCRdb's table, derived via immunoSEQ multiplex PCR, lists solely in-frame clones and lacks some. The sample has 180,000 or so clones, 75% to 85% seen once. This clone was counted a single time. This CDR3 has 12 residues. Trimming removed 3 bases at V and 5 bases at J, with 5 bases between. CDR1 is SGHNT and CDR2 is YYREEE in the germline V gene (reference sequence). The chain is built from TRBV5-4 and TRBJ2-2; D remains ambiguous. The source is a woman in her forties or fifties in good health and CMV-seropositive. Sequenced input: PBMCs. CDR3 sequence reads: CASSSETGELFF. The CDR3 DNA is TGTGCCAGCAGCTCGGAGACCGGGGAGCTGTTTTTT. The entire variable domain, with the rest obtained from reference TRBV5-4 and TRBJ2-2, is as follows: ETGVTQSPTHLIKTRGQQVTLRCSSQSGHNTVSWYQQALGQGPQFIFQYYREEENGRGNFPPRFSGLQFPNYSSELNVNALELDDSALYLCASSSETGELFFGEGSRLTVL.